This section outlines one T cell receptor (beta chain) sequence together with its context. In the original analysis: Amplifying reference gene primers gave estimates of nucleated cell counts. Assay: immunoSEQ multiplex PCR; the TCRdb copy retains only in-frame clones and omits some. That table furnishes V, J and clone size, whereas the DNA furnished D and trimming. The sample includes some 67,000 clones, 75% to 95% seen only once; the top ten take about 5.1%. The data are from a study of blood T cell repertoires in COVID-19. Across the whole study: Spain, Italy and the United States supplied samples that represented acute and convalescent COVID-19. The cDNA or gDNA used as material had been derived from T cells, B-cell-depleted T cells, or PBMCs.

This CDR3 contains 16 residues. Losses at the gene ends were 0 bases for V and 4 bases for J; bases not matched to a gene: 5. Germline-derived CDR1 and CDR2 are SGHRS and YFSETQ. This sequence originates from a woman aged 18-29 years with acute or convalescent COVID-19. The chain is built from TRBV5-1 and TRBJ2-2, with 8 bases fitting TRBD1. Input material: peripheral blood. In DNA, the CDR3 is TGCGCCAGCAGCTTGGGACAGGGGTTTTCCACCGGGGAGCTGTTTTTT. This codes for CASSLGQGFSTGELFF.